This TCR beta chain was documented in a study of early T cells in non-severe SARS-CoV-2 infection. At the level of the study: Sequenced bulk RNA came from whole blood that was unsorted, and chains were unpaired.

The CDR3 contains 13 residues. Trimming took off 0 bases at V and 4 bases at J, with 6 bases between the two ends. Per germline, CDR1 SGDLS and CDR2 YYNGEE. Unique molecular identifiers tagged individual cDNA molecules. MiXCR, applied by TCRdb to the 5' RACE reads, yields one record per CDR3 protein. The sample has roughly 80,000 distinct CDR3 sequences; around 11% are singletons. J is TRBJ2-3 and V is TRBV9; D unresolved. The starting material was whole blood, obtained at baseline. The receptor comes from an adult who was a healthcare worker with PCR-confirmed SARS-CoV-2 infection or an uninfected control (not recorded which). The CDR3 loop reads CASSVVPPDTQYF. The CDR3, as DNA: TGTGCCAGCAGCGTAGTCCCCCCAGATACGCAGTATTTT. The full variable domain, completed using reference TRBV9 and TRBJ2-3, is DSGVTQTPKHLITATGQRVTLRCSPRSGDLSVYWYQQSLDQGLQFLIQYYNGEERAKGNILERFSAQQFPDLHSELNLSSLELGDSALYFCASSVVPPDTQYFGPGTRLTVL.